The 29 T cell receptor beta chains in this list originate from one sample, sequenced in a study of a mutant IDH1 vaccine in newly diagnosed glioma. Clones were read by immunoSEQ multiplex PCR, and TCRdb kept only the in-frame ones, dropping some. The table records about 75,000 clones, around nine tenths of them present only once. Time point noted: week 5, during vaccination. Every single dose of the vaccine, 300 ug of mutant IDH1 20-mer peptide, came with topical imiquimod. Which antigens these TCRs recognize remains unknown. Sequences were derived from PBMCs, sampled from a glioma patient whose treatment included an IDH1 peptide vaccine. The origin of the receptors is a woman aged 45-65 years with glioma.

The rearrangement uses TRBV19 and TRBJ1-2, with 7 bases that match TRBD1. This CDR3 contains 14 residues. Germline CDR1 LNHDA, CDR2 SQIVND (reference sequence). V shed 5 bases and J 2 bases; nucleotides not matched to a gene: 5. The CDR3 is CASSSGQRNYGYTF. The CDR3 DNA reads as TGTGCCAGTAGTTCGGGACAGCGGAACTATGGCTACACCTTC.

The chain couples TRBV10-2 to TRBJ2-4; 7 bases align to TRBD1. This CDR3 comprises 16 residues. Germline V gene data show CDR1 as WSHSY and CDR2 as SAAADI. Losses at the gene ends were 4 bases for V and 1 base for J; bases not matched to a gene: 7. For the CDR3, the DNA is TGCGCCAGCAGTGCAACAGGGGTACTGGCCAAAAACATTCAGTACTTC. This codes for CASSATGVLAKNIQYF.

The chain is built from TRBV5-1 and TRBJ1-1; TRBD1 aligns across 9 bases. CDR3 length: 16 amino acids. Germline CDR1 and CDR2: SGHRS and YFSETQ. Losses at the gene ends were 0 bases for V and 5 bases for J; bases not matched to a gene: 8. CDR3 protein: CASSLANRGQGTEAFF. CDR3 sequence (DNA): TGCGCCAGCAGCTTGGCCAACAGGGGGCAGGGAACTGAAGCTTTCTTT. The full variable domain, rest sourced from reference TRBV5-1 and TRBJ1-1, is KAGVTQTPRYLIKTRGQQVTLSCSPISGHRSVSWYQQTPGQGLQFLFEYFSETQRNKGNFPGRFSGRQFSNSRSEMNVSTLELGDSALYLCASSLANRGQGTEAFFGQGTRLTVV.

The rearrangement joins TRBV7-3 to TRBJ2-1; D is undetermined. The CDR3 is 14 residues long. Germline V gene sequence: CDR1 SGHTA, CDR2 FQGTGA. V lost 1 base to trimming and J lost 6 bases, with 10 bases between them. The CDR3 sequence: CASSLMGTSNEQFF. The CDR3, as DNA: TGTGCCAGCAGCTTAATGGGTACCTCCAATGAGCAGTTCTTC.

As DNA, the CDR3 is TGTGCCAGCAGTTTATCTGCCGGGATCTTGGTCAGCAATCAGCCCCAGCATTTT. It translates to CASSLSAGILVSNQPQHF. The J gene is TRBJ1-5, the V gene TRBV27, with D unclear. In germline, CDR1 is MNHEY, CDR2 SMNVEV (reference sequence). This CDR3 is built from 18 residues. V was trimmed by 0 bases and J by 1 base, leaving 16 bases between them.

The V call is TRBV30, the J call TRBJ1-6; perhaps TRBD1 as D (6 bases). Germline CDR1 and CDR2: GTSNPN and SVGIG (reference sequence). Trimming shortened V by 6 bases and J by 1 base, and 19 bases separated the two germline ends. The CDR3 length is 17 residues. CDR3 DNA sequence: TGTGCCTGTGGGGGGGGCAGAACAGGTTCCTATAATTCACCCCTCCACTTT. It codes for CACGGGRTGSYNSPLHF.

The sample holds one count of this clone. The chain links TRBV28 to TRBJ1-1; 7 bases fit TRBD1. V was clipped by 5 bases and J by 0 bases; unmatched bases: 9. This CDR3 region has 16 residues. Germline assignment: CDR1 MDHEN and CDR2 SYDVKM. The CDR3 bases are TGTGCCAGCAGTGGGACAGACGAAGGGTTGAACACTGAAGCTTTCTTT. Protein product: CASSGTDEGLNTEAFF.

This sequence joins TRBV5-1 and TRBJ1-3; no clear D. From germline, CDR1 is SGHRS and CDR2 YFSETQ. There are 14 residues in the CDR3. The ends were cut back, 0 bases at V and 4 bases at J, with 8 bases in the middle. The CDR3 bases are TGCGCCAGCAGCTTGGGGACGGACGGAAACACCATATATTTT. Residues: CASSLGTDGNTIYF.

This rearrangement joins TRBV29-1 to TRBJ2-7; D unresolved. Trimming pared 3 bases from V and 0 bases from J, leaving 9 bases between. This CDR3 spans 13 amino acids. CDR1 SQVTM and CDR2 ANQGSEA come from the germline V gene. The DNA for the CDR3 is TGCAGCGTTGATGGGGTTAGCTCCTACGAGCAGTACTTC. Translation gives CSVDGVSSYEQYF.

The CDR3 nucleotides read TGTGCCAGCACCTCCCGGGACAGGGTGGGAAATGAGCAGTTCTTC. Protein sequence: CASTSRDRVGNEQFF. The rearrangement uses TRBV6-5 and TRBJ2-1; 9 bases line up with TRBD1. The CDR3 spans 15 residues. Per germline, CDR1 MNHEY and CDR2 SVGAGI. The J segment lost 7 bases and the V segment lost 7 bases, leaving 11 bases of the junction unmatched.

The chain's CDR3 is CASSLRGPADTQYF. The CDR3 coding sequence is TGTGCCAGCAGCTTACGGGGACCCGCAGATACGCAGTATTTT. The chain links TRBV7-9 to TRBJ2-3, with D possibly being TRBD1 or TRBD2 (5 bases each). Germline lookup yields CDR1 SEHNR and CDR2 FQNEAQ (reference sequence). The V gene lost 2 bases and the J gene lost 4 bases, with 10 bases spanning the gap. The CDR3 extends over 14 amino acids.

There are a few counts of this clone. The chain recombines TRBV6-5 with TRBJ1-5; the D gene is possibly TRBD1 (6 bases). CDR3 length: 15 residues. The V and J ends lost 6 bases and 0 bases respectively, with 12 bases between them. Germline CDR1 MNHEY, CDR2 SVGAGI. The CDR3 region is CASRYDRYSNQPQHF. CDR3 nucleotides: TGTGCCAGCAGGTACGACAGGTATAGCAATCAGCCCCAGCATTTT.

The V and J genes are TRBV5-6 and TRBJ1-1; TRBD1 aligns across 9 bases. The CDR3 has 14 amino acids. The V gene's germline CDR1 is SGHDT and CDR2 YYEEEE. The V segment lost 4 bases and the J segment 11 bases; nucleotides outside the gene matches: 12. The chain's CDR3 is CASSQRTGAGRAFF. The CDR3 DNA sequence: TGTGCCAGCAGCCAAAGGACAGGGGCAGGTAGGGCTTTCTTT.

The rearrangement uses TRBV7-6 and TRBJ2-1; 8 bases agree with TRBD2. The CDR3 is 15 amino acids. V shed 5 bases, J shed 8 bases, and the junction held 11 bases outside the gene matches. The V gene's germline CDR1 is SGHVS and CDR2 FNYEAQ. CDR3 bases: TGTGCCAGCAGCCCCGGGAGGGGGAGTGGCTATGAGCAGTTCTTC. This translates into CASSPGRGSGYEQFF.

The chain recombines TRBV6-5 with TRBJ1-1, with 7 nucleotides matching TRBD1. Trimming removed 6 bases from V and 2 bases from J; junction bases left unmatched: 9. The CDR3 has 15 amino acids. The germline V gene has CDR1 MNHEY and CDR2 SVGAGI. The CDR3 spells CASRTGQRKNTEAFF. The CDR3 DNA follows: TGTGCCAGCAGAACGGGACAGCGGAAAAACACTGAAGCTTTCTTT.

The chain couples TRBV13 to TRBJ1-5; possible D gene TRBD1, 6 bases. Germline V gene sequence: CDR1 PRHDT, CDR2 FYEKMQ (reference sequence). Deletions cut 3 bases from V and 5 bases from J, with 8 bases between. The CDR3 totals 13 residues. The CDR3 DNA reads TGTGCCAGCAGCTTGACAGGCGATCAGCCCCAGCATTTT. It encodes CASSLTGDQPQHF.

CDR3 nucleotides: TGCGCCAGCAGAACCTCTAGCGGGAGCTCCTACAATGAGCAGTTCTTC. It is translated as CASRTSSGSSYNEQFF. V usage is TRBV5-1 and J usage is TRBJ2-1, with 10 bases identical to TRBD2. The CDR3 covers 16 residues. Per the germline V gene, CDR1 is SGHRS and CDR2 is YFSETQ. The J segment lost 0 bases and the V segment lost 5 bases, leaving 5 bases of the junction unmatched.

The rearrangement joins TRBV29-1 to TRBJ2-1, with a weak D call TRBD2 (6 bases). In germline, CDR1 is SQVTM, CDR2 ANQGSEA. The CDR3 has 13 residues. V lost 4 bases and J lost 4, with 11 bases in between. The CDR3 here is CSVAPTRYNEQFF. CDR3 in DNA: TGCAGCGTTGCCCCGACTAGGTACAATGAGCAGTTCTTC.

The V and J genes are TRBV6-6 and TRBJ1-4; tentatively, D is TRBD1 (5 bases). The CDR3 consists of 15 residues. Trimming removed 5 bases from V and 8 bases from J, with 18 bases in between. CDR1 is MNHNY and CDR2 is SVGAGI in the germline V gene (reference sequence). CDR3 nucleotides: TGTGCCAGCAGTCCCGGGGCGGCAATTGGCGAAAAACTGTTTTTT. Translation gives CASSPGAAIGEKLFF.

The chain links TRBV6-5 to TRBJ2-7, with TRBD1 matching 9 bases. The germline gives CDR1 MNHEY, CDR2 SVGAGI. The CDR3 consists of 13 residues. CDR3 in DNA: TGTGTTACAGGGGGCGGAGCCCCCTACGAGCAGTACTTC. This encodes CVTGGGAPYEQYF.

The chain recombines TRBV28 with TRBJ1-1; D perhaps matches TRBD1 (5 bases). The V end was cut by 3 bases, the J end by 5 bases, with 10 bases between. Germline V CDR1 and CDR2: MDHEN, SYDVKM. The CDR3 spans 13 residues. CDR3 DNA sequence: TGTGCCAGCAGTTTCTGGGACGAGACTGAAGCTTTCTTT. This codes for CASSFWDETEAFF. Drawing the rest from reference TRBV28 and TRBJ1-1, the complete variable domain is DVKVTQSSRYLVKRTGEKVFLECVQDMDHENMFWYRQDPGLGLRLIYFSYDVKMKEKGDIPEGYSVSREKKERFSLILESASTNQTSMYLCASSFWDETEAFFGQGTRLTVV.

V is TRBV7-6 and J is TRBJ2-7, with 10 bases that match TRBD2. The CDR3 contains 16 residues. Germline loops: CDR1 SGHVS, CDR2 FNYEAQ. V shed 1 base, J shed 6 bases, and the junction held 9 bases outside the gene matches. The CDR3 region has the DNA TGTGCCAGCAGCTTAGTGGCACTAGCGGGAATCGGCGAGCAGTACTTC. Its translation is CASSLVALAGIGEQYF. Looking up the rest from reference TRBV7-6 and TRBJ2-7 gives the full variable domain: GAGVSQSPRYKVTKRGQDVALRCDPISGHVSLYWYRQALGQGPEFLTYFNYEAQQDKSGLPNDRFSAERPEGSISTLTIQRTEQRDSAMYRCASSLVALAGIGEQYFGPGTRLTVT.

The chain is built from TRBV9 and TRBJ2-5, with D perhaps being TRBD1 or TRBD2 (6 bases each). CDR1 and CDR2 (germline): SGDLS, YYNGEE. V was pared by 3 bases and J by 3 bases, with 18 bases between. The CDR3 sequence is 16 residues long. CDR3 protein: CASSERGDRREETQYF. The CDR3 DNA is TGTGCCAGCAGCGAGAGGGGAGACAGGAGGGAAGAGACCCAGTACTTC.

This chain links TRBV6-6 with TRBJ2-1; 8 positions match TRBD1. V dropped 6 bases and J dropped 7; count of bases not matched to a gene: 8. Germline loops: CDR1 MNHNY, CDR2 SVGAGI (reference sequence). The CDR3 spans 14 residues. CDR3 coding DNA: TGTGCCAGCAGCACCCGACAGGGGTTGAATGAGCAGTTCTTC. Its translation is CASSTRQGLNEQFF.

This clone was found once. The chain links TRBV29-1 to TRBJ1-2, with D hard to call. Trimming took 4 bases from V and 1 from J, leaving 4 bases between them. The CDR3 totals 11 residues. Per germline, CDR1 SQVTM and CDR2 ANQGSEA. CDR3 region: CSVGSNYGYTF. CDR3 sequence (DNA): TGCAGCGTTGGGAGTAACTATGGCTACACCTTC.

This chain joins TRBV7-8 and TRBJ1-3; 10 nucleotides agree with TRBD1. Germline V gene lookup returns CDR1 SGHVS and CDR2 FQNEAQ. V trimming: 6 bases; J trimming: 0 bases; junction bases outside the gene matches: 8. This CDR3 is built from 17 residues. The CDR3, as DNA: TGTGCCAGCAGTCCGGGACAGGGGCCTCTCTCTGGAAACACCATATATTTT. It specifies CASSPGQGPLSGNTIYF.

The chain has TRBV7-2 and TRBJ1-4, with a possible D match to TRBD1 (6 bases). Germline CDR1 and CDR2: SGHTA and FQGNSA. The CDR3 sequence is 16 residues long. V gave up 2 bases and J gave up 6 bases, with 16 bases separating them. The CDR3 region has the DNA TGTGCCAGCAGCTTACGGCCTACGGGGGCTGATGAAAAACTGTTTTTT. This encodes CASSLRPTGADEKLFF. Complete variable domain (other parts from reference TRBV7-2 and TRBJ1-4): GAGVSQSPSNKVTEKGKDVELRCDPISGHTALYWYRQSLGQGLEFLIYFQGNSAPDKSGLPSDRFSAERTGGSVSTLTIQRTQQEDSAVYLCASSLRPTGADEKLFFGSGTQLSVL.

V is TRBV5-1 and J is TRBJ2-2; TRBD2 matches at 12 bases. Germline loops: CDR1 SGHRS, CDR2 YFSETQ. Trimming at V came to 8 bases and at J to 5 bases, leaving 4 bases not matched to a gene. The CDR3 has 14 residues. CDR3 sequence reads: CASKGTSGTGELFF. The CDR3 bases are TGCGCCAGTAAAGGGACTAGCGGGACCGGGGAGCTGTTTTTT.

CDR3 protein: CASSYSGGSYNEQFF. The CDR3 DNA sequence: TGTGCCAGCAGTTACTCGGGAGGCTCCTACAATGAGCAGTTCTTC. This sequence joins TRBV6-6 and TRBJ2-1; tentative D call: TRBD2 (6 bases). This CDR3 contains 15 residues. Germline loops: CDR1 MNHNY, CDR2 SVGAGI (reference sequence). V lost 0 bases, J lost 0 bases, and 6 bases lay in between.